The 30 T cell receptor beta chains presented below share a single source sample, sequenced in a study of Ad26.COV2.S vaccination and SARS-CoV-2 variants. Sequencing used immunoSEQ multiplex PCR; TCRdb keeps in-frame clones, though not all of them. Of 300,000 to 350,000 clones in the sample, 80% to 90% were seen once. Indicated treatment: about 20 received Ad26.COV2.S at low or high dose, single or two shots; roughly five received placebo; per-sample allocation not given. Following the first vaccine or placebo injection, samples were taken on day 63. The sample here was peripheral blood, taken in a trial of Ad26.COV2.S vaccine versus placebo. These receptors came from a person aged 18-60 years who received the Ad26.COV2.S COVID-19 vaccine or a placebo.

J is TRBJ2-3 and V is TRBV2; D ambiguous. The CDR3 has 13 residues. Germline CDR1 reads SNHLY; CDR2 reads FYNNEI. V was clipped by 7 bases and J by 4 bases, with 12 bases between them. CDR3: CASNYERADTQYF. Here the CDR3 DNA reads TGTGCCAGCAACTACGAGCGTGCAGATACGCAGTATTTT. Full variable domain (rest looked up from reference TRBV2 and TRBJ2-3): EPEVTQTPSHQVTQMGQEVILRCVPISNHLYFYWYRQILGQKVEFLVSFYNNEISEKSEIFDDQFSVERPDGSNFTLKIRSTKLEDSAMYFCASNYERADTQYFGPGTRLTVL.

This clone was recorded only once. V usage is TRBV30 and J usage is TRBJ1-3; 9 nucleotides line up with TRBD1. There are 16 residues in the CDR3. Trimming removed 1 base from V and 6 bases from J; junction bases left unmatched: 10. Germline CDR1 and CDR2: GTSNPN and SVGIG (reference sequence). In DNA, the CDR3 is TGTGCCTGGAGTGGGACAGGGGTATACGCTGCAAACACCATATATTTT. This sequence encodes CAWSGTGVYAANTIYF.

In DNA, the CDR3 is TGTGCCAGTAGTGCTCAATCCGTTTCCTCTAATGAAAAACTGTTTTTT. It yields the protein CASSAQSVSSNEKLFF. V and J are TRBV19 and TRBJ1-4; D is uncertain. V lost 5 bases to trimming and J lost 3 bases, with 16 bases between them. The CDR3 consists of 16 residues. The germline V gene encodes CDR1 LNHDA and CDR2 SQIVND (reference sequence).

This clone was detected once. This chain connects TRBV9 to TRBJ2-7; D may be TRBD2 (6 bases). V dropped 0 bases and J dropped 3 bases, with 10 bases sitting between them. CDR3 length: 14 amino acids. The V gene's germline CDR1 is SGDLS and CDR2 YYNGEE. CDR3 loop: CASSVAAGFYEQYF. DNA of the CDR3: TGTGCCAGCAGCGTAGCTGCGGGATTCTACGAGCAGTACTTC. The entire variable domain, with the rest obtained from reference TRBV9 and TRBJ2-7, is as follows: DSGVTQTPKHLITATGQRVTLRCSPRSGDLSVYWYQQSLDQGLQFLIQYYNGEERAKGNILERFSAQQFPDLHSELNLSSLELGDSALYFCASSVAAGFYEQYFGPGTRLTVT.

The chain is built from TRBV6-6 and TRBJ2-7, with 7 positions matching TRBD1. CDR1 MNHNY and CDR2 SVGAGI come from the germline V gene (reference sequence). This CDR3 has 13 residues. The trim removed 8 bases at V and 3 bases at J, leaving 7 bases unmatched. The CDR3 sequence: CASSGTVDYEQYF. CDR3 coding DNA: TGTGCCAGCTCCGGGACAGTAGACTACGAGCAGTACTTC.

V is TRBV5-8 and J is TRBJ1-5; D remains unclear. Deletions cut 2 bases from V and 3 bases from J, with 6 bases between. Germline V CDR1 and CDR2: SGHTS, YDEGEE. This CDR3 is 13 amino acids long. CDR3 protein: CASSFQLNQPQHF. CDR3 nucleotide sequence: TGTGCCAGCAGCTTCCAGCTCAATCAGCCCCAGCATTTT.

On this clone itself: Other DNA sequences of this sample code for an identical CDR3. The chain combines TRBV5-6 with TRBJ2-2; 9 bases map to TRBD1. J was trimmed by 4 bases and V by 2 bases; bases with no gene match: 3. Germline V lookup: CDR1 SGHDT, CDR2 YYEEEE. This CDR3 contains 15 residues. The DNA for the CDR3 is TGTGCCAGCAGCTTCCGGGACAGGGCCACCGGGGAGCTGTTTTTT. Encoded protein: CASSFRDRATGELFF.

The table lists this clone with a count of one. The chain couples TRBV27 to TRBJ1-6, with D unresolved. Trimming stripped 4 bases from V and 14 bases from J, with 27 bases between. Germline-derived CDR1 and CDR2 are MNHEY and SMNVEV (reference sequence). The CDR3 is 17 residues long. The CDR3 loop reads CASSSSPASAQVGTLHF. Here the CDR3 DNA reads TGTGCCAGCAGTTCTAGCCCCGCCTCTGCCCAGGTGGGCACCCTCCACTTT.

The chain joins TRBV15 to TRBJ1-5; TRBD1 agrees at 8 bases. From germline, CDR1 is LNHNV and CDR2 YYDKDF (reference sequence). With 3 bases clipped from V and 5 bases from J, the junction kept 6 bases outside the gene matches. The CDR3 length is 15 residues. The DNA for the CDR3 is TGTGCCACCAGCAGTGAAGACAGGGGTTATCAGCCCCAGCATTTT. This gives the protein CATSSEDRGYQPQHF.

The gene calls are TRBV6-6 and TRBJ1-2; no clear D. The length of the CDR3 is 13 residues. The V end was cut by 2 bases, the J end by 0 bases, with 4 bases between. The germline V gene has CDR1 MNHNY and CDR2 SVGAGI (reference sequence). The CDR3 DNA is TGTGCCAGCAGTTACGGAACTAACTATGGCTACACCTTC. This gives the protein CASSYGTNYGYTF.

The gene calls are TRBV5-6 and TRBJ2-7; 10 bases are a match to TRBD1. This CDR3 is built from 15 residues. Germline trimming cut 3 bases from V and 5 bases from J; bases unmatched to any gene: 8. Germline CDR1 reads SGHDT; CDR2 reads YYEEEE. Here the CDR3 DNA reads TGTGCCAGCAGCTCACCGACAGGGGGCTACGACGAGCAGTACTTC. Its translation is CASSSPTGGYDEQYF.

The gene calls are TRBV11-2 and TRBJ2-7; the D gene is possibly TRBD1 (5 bases). The CDR3 sequence is 15 residues long. CDR1 SGHAT and CDR2 FQNNGV come from the germline V gene. Trimming stripped 0 bases from V and 5 bases from J, with 14 bases between. The CDR3 nucleotides are TGTGCCAGCAGCTTAGATCGGTGGGCAGGGAACGAGCAGTACTTC. This codes for CASSLDRWAGNEQYF.

The gene calls are TRBV6-6 and TRBJ2-3; the match to TRBD2 covers 9 bases. Germline-derived CDR1 and CDR2 are MNHNY and SVGAGI (reference sequence). With V trimmed by 4 bases and J by 6 bases, 5 bases remained unmatched. This CDR3 spans 14 amino acids. In nucleotides, the CDR3 is TGTGCCAGCAGTTCAAGCGGGAGGCGCGATACGCAGTATTTT. This gives the protein CASSSSGRRDTQYF.

The CDR3 sequence: CATSKTDRPPLYGYTF. CDR3 bases: TGTGCCACCAGCAAGACCGACAGGCCGCCGCTCTATGGCTACACCTTC. V gene TRBV15 combines with J gene TRBJ1-2; D perhaps matches TRBD1 (6 bases). CDR3 size: 16 residues. Germline values: CDR1 LNHNV, CDR2 YYDKDF (reference sequence). Trimming left V 4 bases short and J 4 bases short, with 19 bases between.

This chain connects TRBV6-5 to TRBJ1-2, with D uncertain. Looked up from germline, CDR1 is MNHEY and CDR2 is SVGAGI. The CDR3 runs 13 residues. The V end lost 6 bases, the J end lost 4 bases, and 12 bases lay between the germline ends. CDR3: CASSATLGYGYTF. The CDR3 DNA sequence: TGTGCCAGCAGCGCAACGCTGGGCTATGGCTACACCTTC.

This clone was observed once. V is TRBV6-5 and J is TRBJ1-2; D may be TRBD1 (6 bases). The germline V gene encodes CDR1 MNHEY and CDR2 SVGAGI. CDR3 length equals 15 residues. V lost 7 bases and J lost 2, with 17 bases in between. Written as DNA, the CDR3 is TGTGCCAGCAAACCGCAGGGGAGTCTGAACTATGGCTACACCTTC. Its translation: CASKPQGSLNYGYTF.

J is TRBJ2-7 and V is TRBV16, with D unresolved. V was trimmed by 0 bases and J by 3 bases, leaving 6 bases between them. The CDR3 has 13 residues. Germline V gives CDR1 KGHSY, CDR2 FQNENV. The CDR3 DNA reads TGTGCCAGCAGCCAATCTGACTTCTACGAGCAGTACTTC. Protein: CASSQSDFYEQYF.

The chain carries TRBV5-1 and TRBJ2-1, with D possibly TRBD1 on 5 matching bases. The CDR3 is made up of 14 amino acids. The ends were cut back, 0 bases at V and 5 bases at J, with 9 bases in the middle. Germline values: CDR1 SGHRS, CDR2 YFSETQ. CDR3 amino acids: CASSLGQLDNEQFF. The DNA for the CDR3 is TGCGCCAGCAGCTTGGGACAGTTAGACAATGAGCAGTTCTTC. The full variable domain, completed using reference TRBV5-1 and TRBJ2-1, is KAGVTQTPRYLIKTRGQQVTLSCSPISGHRSVSWYQQTPGQGLQFLFEYFSETQRNKGNFPGRFSGRQFSNSRSEMNVSTLELGDSALYLCASSLGQLDNEQFFGPGTRLTVL.

As regards this clone: This specimen includes other DNA sequences encoding the same CDR3. This chain connects TRBV11-2 to TRBJ1-1; D ambiguous. The CDR3 loop spans 13 amino acids. Per the germline V gene, CDR1 is SGHAT and CDR2 is FQNNGV. The V and J ends lost 5 bases and 1 base respectively, with 8 bases between them. In DNA form, the CDR3 reads TGTGCCAGCAGCCATACCAAGAACACTGAAGCTTTCTTT. Translating it yields CASSHTKNTEAFF.

Remarks on this clone: Within the sample, other DNA sequences also encode this same CDR3. This chain joins TRBV5-1 and TRBJ2-2; possible D gene TRBD2, 5 bases. V lost 0 bases and J lost 2, with 8 bases in between. CDR1 is SGHRS and CDR2 is YFSETQ in the germline V gene. The CDR3 is made up of 15 amino acids. For the CDR3, the DNA is TGCGCCAGCAGCTTGGTACCGGGAAACACCGGGGAGCTGTTTTTT. It yields the protein CASSLVPGNTGELFF. Drawing the rest from reference TRBV5-1 and TRBJ2-2, the complete variable domain is KAGVTQTPRYLIKTRGQQVTLSCSPISGHRSVSWYQQTPGQGLQFLFEYFSETQRNKGNFPGRFSGRQFSNSRSEMNVSTLELGDSALYLCASSLVPGNTGELFFGEGSRLTVL.

This rearrangement joins TRBV12-3 or TRBV12-4 to TRBJ1-5, with D unresolved. The V end lost 1 base, the J end lost 3 bases, and 4 bases lay between the germline ends. The CDR3 is 13 amino acids. The CDR3 protein is CASSLEFNQPQHF. CDR3 sequence (DNA): TGTGCCAGCAGTTTAGAGTTCAATCAGCCCCAGCATTTT.

V and J are TRBV12-3 or TRBV12-4 and TRBJ1-1; unclear D gene. The CDR3 extends over 11 amino acids. With 6 bases removed from V and 7 bases from J, the gap between germline ends came to 9 bases. The CDR3 here is CASSHTVEAFF. CDR3 bases: TGTGCCAGCAGCCACACGGTTGAAGCTTTCTTT.

The V gene is TRBV7-2, the J gene TRBJ1-1, with D perhaps TRBD1 (5 bases). This CDR3 region has 15 residues. With 5 bases removed from V and 3 bases from J, the gap between germline ends came to 16 bases. Per germline, CDR1 SGHTA and CDR2 FQGNSA. The CDR3 DNA reads as TGTGCCAGCAGCATGGACGGGACGCAAGACACTGAAGCTTTCTTT. This sequence encodes CASSMDGTQDTEAFF.

The chain uses TRBV27 and TRBJ2-7, with a tentative D call TRBD1 (6 bases). CDR3 size: 13 residues. Germline-derived CDR1 and CDR2 are MNHEY and SMNVEV (reference sequence). V shed 2 bases and J shed 4 bases, with 9 bases lying between them. In DNA, the CDR3 is TGTGCCAGCAGTTTAGTTCAGGGGTACGAGCAGTACTTC. Residues: CASSLVQGYEQYF.

The rearrangement joins TRBV7-9 to TRBJ2-1; possible D gene TRBD2, 6 bases. V was trimmed by 1 base and J by 2 bases, leaving 9 bases between them. The CDR3 consists of 15 residues. Germline V gene sequence: CDR1 SEHNR, CDR2 FQNEAQ (reference sequence). The DNA for the CDR3 is TGTGCCAGCAGCTTAGGCGGGAACGCCTACAATGAGCAGTTCTTC. Amino acids: CASSLGGNAYNEQFF.

The V gene is TRBV15, the J gene TRBJ1-6; D not certain. V lost 2 bases and J lost 0, with 17 bases in between. The germline V gene encodes CDR1 LNHNV and CDR2 YYDKDF (reference sequence). The CDR3 is 19 amino acids. The CDR3 region has the DNA TGTGCCACCAGCAGACTGTTTCGGGGATTAAGCTCCTATAATTCACCCCTCCACTTT. Its protein is CATSRLFRGLSSYNSPLHF.

The genes are TRBV6-5 and TRBJ2-3; 7 bases fit TRBD1. V was pared by 6 bases and J by 2 bases, with 5 bases of the junction left unmatched. The CDR3 runs 14 residues. The V gene's germline CDR1 is MNHEY and CDR2 SVGAGI. CDR3 sequence (DNA): TGTGCCAGCAGGAGGGGGCCCGACACAGATACGCAGTATTTT. It translates to CASRRGPDTDTQYF.

The chain carries TRBV19 and TRBJ2-3; 11 bases are shared with TRBD1. Germline-derived CDR1 and CDR2 are LNHDA and SQIVND (reference sequence). With 10 bases clipped from V and 1 base from J, the junction kept 10 bases outside the gene matches. This CDR3 contains 16 residues. CDR3 residues: CATRDRGRVGTDTQYF. CDR3 DNA sequence: TGTGCCACCCGGGACAGGGGGAGAGTAGGCACAGATACGCAGTATTTT.

This chain uses TRBV7-2 with TRBJ2-7, with 7 bases fitting TRBD2. V shed 6 bases, J shed 0 bases, and the junction held 11 bases outside the gene matches. This CDR3 has 16 residues. Germline CDR1 SGHTA, CDR2 FQGNSA. As DNA, the CDR3 is TGTGCCAGCAGGACCACTCGGGCGGGGGTCTCCTACGAGCAGTACTTC. Protein: CASRTTRAGVSYEQYF.

J is TRBJ1-1 and V is TRBV27; TRBD1 might be the D (6 bases). CDR3 length: 15 residues. Germline-derived CDR1 and CDR2 are MNHEY and SMNVEV (reference sequence). V was cut by 2 bases and J by 4 bases, with 14 bases left in between. The CDR3 nucleotides are TGTGCCAGCAGTTTAACCTGGGGGGGCGGCACTGAAGCTTTCTTT. Its translation is CASSLTWGGGTEAFF.